The 10 T cell receptor beta chains below all came from one sample that was sequenced in a study of identical twins. One entry per CDR3 protein results from TCRdb running MiXCR on the 5' RACE reads. The table lists hundreds of thousands of distinct CDR3 sequences, approximately 6% of them singletons, with 1.5% to 2% in the top ten. Sequencing used naive T cells sorted from blood. These receptors all stem from a man in his late teens or twenties in good health.

J is TRBJ2-5 and V is TRBV18, with TRBD2 matching over 15 bases. Germline V gives CDR1 KGHSH, CDR2 LQKENI. The CDR3 contains 16 residues. Germline trimming cut 3 bases from V and 5 bases from J; bases unmatched to any gene: 4. The CDR3 coding sequence is TGTGCCAGCTCACCGGGACTAGCGGGAGGCCGGGAGACCCAGTACTTC. Translating gives CASSPGLAGGRETQYF.

This clonotype was seen at least ten times. The rearrangement uses TRBV4-1 and TRBJ2-4; a possible D gene is TRBD1 (5 bases). Trimming took 5 bases from V and 7 from J, leaving 12 bases between them. CDR1 MGHRA and CDR2 YSYEKL come from the germline V gene. This CDR3 comprises 13 residues. This chain's CDR3 is CASSANSGNIQYF. The CDR3 nucleotides are TGCGCCAGCAGCGCAAATTCAGGGAACATTCAGTACTTC.

This clonotype has ten or more counts. The chain couples TRBV7-4 to TRBJ1-5; 7 bases are a match to TRBD1. Looked up from germline, CDR1 is SGHVT and CDR2 is SQSDAQ. CDR3 length: 16 residues. J gave up 2 bases and V 4 bases, and 8 bases lay outside the gene matches. The CDR3 spells CASSSMGQGGNQPQHF. The CDR3 coding sequence is TGTGCCAGCAGCTCCATGGGTCAGGGGGGCAATCAGCCCCAGCATTTT.

CDR3 nucleotides: TGTGCCAGCGCCCCTGGTTCCTATAATTCACCCCTCCACTTT. It specifies CASAPGSYNSPLHF. This sequence joins TRBV27 and TRBJ1-6, with D uncertain. Trimming took off 8 bases at V and 1 base at J, with 9 bases between the two ends. The germline V gene encodes CDR1 MNHEY and CDR2 SMNVEV (reference sequence). The CDR3 is made up of 14 amino acids.

This chain uses TRBV14 with TRBJ2-1, with 7 bases that match TRBD1. J was trimmed by 7 bases and V by 4 bases; bases with no gene match: 13. The CDR3 covers 16 residues. Germline-derived CDR1 and CDR2 are SGHDN and FVKESK. CDR3 DNA: TGTGCCAGCAGCCGGCACCTAGGGGGCCCGGGGAATGAGCAGTTCTTC. It yields the protein CASSRHLGGPGNEQFF. The entire variable domain, with the rest obtained from reference TRBV14 and TRBJ2-1, is as follows: EAGVTQFPSHSVIEKGQTVTLRCDPISGHDNLYWYRRVMGKEIKFLLHFVKESKQDESGMPNNRFLAERTGGTYSTLKVQPAELEDSGVYFCASSRHLGGPGNEQFFGPGTRLTVL.

This clonotype came up many times. The chain is built from TRBV7-8 and TRBJ1-5; D unclear. V lost 1 base and J lost 5, with 6 bases in between. Germline V gene lookup returns CDR1 SGHVS and CDR2 FQNEAQ. CDR3 size: 13 residues. The CDR3 loop reads CASSLVAYQPQHF. In DNA form, the CDR3 reads TGTGCCAGCAGCTTAGTGGCTTATCAGCCCCAGCATTTT.

This clonotype was seen many times. This chain connects TRBV20-1 to TRBJ2-1, with D perhaps assigned TRBD1 or TRBD2 (5 bases each). Trimming cost V 7 bases and J 4 bases, with 20 bases left between them. The CDR3 is made up of 15 amino acids. The V gene's germline CDR1 is DFQATT and CDR2 SNEGSKA (reference sequence). CDR3 in DNA: TGCAGTGGGTCATCGGGACCTAGCAGTTACAATGAGCAGTTCTTC. The encoded protein is CSGSSGPSSYNEQFF.

Many counts were recorded for this clonotype. This sequence joins TRBV18 and TRBJ1-2, with unresolved D. V was cut by 1 base and J by 6 bases, with 6 bases left in between. This CDR3 comprises 12 residues. From germline, CDR1 is KGHSH and CDR2 LQKENI. CDR3 region: CASSPRRDGYTF. CDR3 nucleotides: TGTGCCAGCTCACCACGTCGGGATGGCTACACCTTC.

At least ten counts were recorded for this clonotype. The chain is built from TRBV12-3 or TRBV12-4 and TRBJ1-1; D perhaps matches TRBD1 (6 bases). Deletions cut 1 base from V and 4 bases from J, with 13 bases between. This CDR3 is built from 15 residues. CDR3 sequence: CASSLVGGLGTEAFF. The CDR3 nucleotides read TGTGCCAGCAGTTTAGTCGGGGGGCTCGGCACTGAAGCTTTCTTT.

This clonotype was observed a few times. This chain joins TRBV30 and TRBJ2-7; possibly TRBD2 for D (6 bases). This CDR3 spans 13 amino acids. Trimming removed 1 base at V and 2 bases at J, with 9 bases between. Germline CDR1 is GTSNPN and CDR2 is SVGIG (reference sequence). CDR3 loop: CAWSETGAYEQYF. The CDR3 coding sequence is TGTGCCTGGAGTGAGACGGGAGCCTACGAGCAGTACTTC.